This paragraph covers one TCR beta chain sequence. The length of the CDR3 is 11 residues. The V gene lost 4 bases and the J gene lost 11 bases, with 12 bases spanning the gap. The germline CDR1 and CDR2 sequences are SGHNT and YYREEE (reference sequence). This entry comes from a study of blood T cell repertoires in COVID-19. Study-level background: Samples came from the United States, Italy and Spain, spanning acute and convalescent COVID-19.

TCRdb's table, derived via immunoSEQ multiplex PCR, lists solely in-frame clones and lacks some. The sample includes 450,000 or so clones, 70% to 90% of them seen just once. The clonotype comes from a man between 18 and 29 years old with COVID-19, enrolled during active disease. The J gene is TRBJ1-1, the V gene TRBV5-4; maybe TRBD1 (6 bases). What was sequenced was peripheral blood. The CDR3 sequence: CASSGPGEAFF. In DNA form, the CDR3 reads TGTGCCAGCAGCGGTCCAGGGGAGGCTTTCTTT.